The source of this T cell receptor beta chain is a study of CXCR3-negative and CXCR3-positive naive CD8 T cells. Subsets of CD8+ T cells were each sorted in triplicate at roughly 300,000 cells apiece. The study made its TRB cDNA libraries by 5' RACE, adding UMI labels. No DNA is given; TCRdb re-called the 5' RACE reads and lists each CDR3 protein once. The sample's table shows 150,000 or so distinct CDR3 sequences. CDR3 length: 15 amino acids. Of note for this clonotype: Its antigen is unidentified.

General observations from the study: TRB CDR3 properties were used to infer TCR strength, and surface CD5 was comparable between naive subsets. The study found more hydrophobic TRB CDR3s in CXCR3-positive naive cells than in CXCR3-negative naive cells. TRBV-TRBJ usage matched between naive CXCR3-negative and CXCR3-positive cells but not between memory cells.

This clonotype was obtained from a human donor in good health. Some clones in this sample may be carry-over from other donors' samples. The sequencing input was naive CXCR3+ CD8+ T cells from blood. Subset defined: CD45RO-CCR7+CD27+CD95- naive CD8+ T cells expressing CXCR3 (TNR3+). The chain uses TRBV12-3 or TRBV12-4 and TRBJ2-1; TCRdb's assignment of TRBD2 cannot be checked, as there is no DNA. CDR3 residues: CASSPELAGEDEQFF.